The source of this T cell receptor beta chain is a study of Graves' ophthalmopathy and Graves' hyperthyroidism. Whole-study findings and limits: Blood repertoires reportedly contained most expanded thyroid clonotypes above 0.001 frequency.

For this clonotype: Its matching antigen is unknown.

RNA served as the template for amplifying TCR beta CDR3 regions. Following a first-round RT-PCR that used HTBI primers, a second-round multiplex PCR was carried out. TCRdb processed the multiplex PCR reads anew with MiXCR; each CDR3 protein has one entry. The sample lists 650,000 to 800,000 distinct CDR3 sequences, about two fifths occurring once. Deletions cut 0 bases from V and 5 bases from J, with 14 bases between. Germline V gene sequence: CDR1 SGHDT, CDR2 YYEEEE. This CDR3 has 15 residues. Specimen: peripheral blood. The origin of this receptor is an adult man with Graves' ophthalmopathy. The rearrangement uses TRBV5-6 and TRBJ1-2, with D tentatively TRBD1 (5 bases). DNA of the CDR3: TGTGCCAGCAGCTTGGAAGGGACCTGGGGGTATGGCTACACCTTC. It is translated as CASSLEGTWGYGYTF.